The 5 T cell receptor beta chains below come from one sample, sequenced in a study of PD-1 blockade in mismatch repair-deficient tumors (dated by TCRdb to about 2017). Library generation was performed with the immunoSEQ multiplex PCR assay. TCRdb's version of the immuneACCESS table is confined to in-frame rearrangements and falls short of the full clone set. An unresolved V gene accounts for under half of the shortfall where checked; the remainder is of unknown origin. Within this sample are 100,000 to 150,000 clones, with about nine tenths of them counted one time only. Together, the top ten hold roughly 10% of the sample. The sample here was peripheral blood, taken roughly 70 weeks after starting pembrolizumab. The receptors were sampled from an adult with mismatch repair-deficient cancer.

The J gene is TRBJ2-5, the V gene TRBV7-6; 9 bases map to TRBD2. Germline V gene data show CDR1 as SGHVS and CDR2 as FNYEAQ. The CDR3 has 18 residues. Germline trimming cut 3 bases from V and 1 base from J; bases unmatched to any gene: 12. Here the CDR3 reads CASSLGTSWIPLQETQYF. Written as DNA, the CDR3 is TGTGCCAGCAGCTTGGGGACTAGCTGGATACCCCTCCAAGAGACCCAGTACTTC.

This clone was seen only once. The rearrangement uses TRBV27 and TRBJ2-5, with D tentatively TRBD1 or TRBD2 (6 bases each). Germline V CDR1 and CDR2: MNHEY, SMNVEV (reference sequence). The CDR3 has 16 amino acids. Trimming left V 0 bases short and J 0 bases short, with 11 bases between. The CDR3 loop is CASSLSGGSYQETQYF. CDR3 DNA: TGTGCCAGCAGTTTATCCGGGGGCAGCTACCAAGAGACCCAGTACTTC.

The chain has TRBV29-1 and TRBJ2-6; 7 nucleotides align to TRBD1. The trim removed 5 bases at V and 0 bases at J, leaving 10 bases unmatched. The germline gives CDR1 SQVTM, CDR2 ANQGSEA. This CDR3 is built from 17 residues. Here the CDR3 reads CSVRDSKGSSGANVLTF. CDR3 sequence (DNA): TGCAGCGTTAGGGACAGCAAGGGGTCCTCTGGGGCCAACGTCCTGACTTTC. The full variable domain, completed using reference TRBV29-1 and TRBJ2-6, is SAVISQKPSRDICQRGTSLTIQCQVDSQVTMMFWYRQQPGQSLTLIATANQGSEATYESGFVIDKFPISRPNLTFSTLTVSNMSPEDSSIYLCSVRDSKGSSGANVLTFGAGSRLTVL.

This chain uses TRBV13 with TRBJ2-3; either TRBD1 or TRBD2 may fit D (6 bases each). The germline V gene has CDR1 PRHDT and CDR2 FYEKMQ (reference sequence). Trimming left V 2 bases short and J 8 bases short, with 14 bases between. The CDR3 covers 14 residues. The CDR3, as DNA: TGTGCCAGCAGCTTAACTCAGGGGAGGAGTACGCAGTATTTT. Translated: CASSLTQGRSTQYF.

The chain combines TRBV19 with TRBJ2-7; D may be TRBD1 (6 bases). This CDR3 has 13 residues. CDR1 is LNHDA, CDR2 SQIVND, per germline (reference sequence). Trimming pared 10 bases from V and 2 bases from J, leaving 15 bases between. The CDR3 nucleotides read TGTGCCACCGCGGACTCAGGGGCCTACGAGCAGTACTTC. Protein sequence: CATADSGAYEQYF.